The 12 T cell receptor beta chains reported below all come from one sample, sequenced in a study of PD-1 blockade in classical Hodgkin lymphoma. Generated by immunoSEQ multiplex PCR, the TCRdb table keeps only in-frame clones and is missing some. Among roughly 20,000 clones listed, around 85% were seen once. Each patient relapsed following autologous stem cell transplantation, and prior brentuximab vedotin exposure differed. Sequences were derived from peripheral blood mononuclear cells (PBMCs), sampled at baseline. These receptor sequences come from a human donor with classical Hodgkin lymphoma.

This chain links TRBV20-1 with TRBJ2-1; D is uncertain. CDR1 and CDR2 from the germline V gene are DFQATT and SNEGSKA (reference sequence). V was clipped by 6 bases and J by 10 bases, with 10 bases between them. The CDR3 loop spans 10 amino acids. CDR3 loop: CSAIVGEQFF. DNA for the CDR3: TGCAGTGCCATCGTGGGAGAGCAGTTCTTC.

This chain joins TRBV18 and TRBJ2-1, with D perhaps assigned TRBD1 or TRBD2 (5 bases each). The V and J ends lost 2 bases and 7 bases respectively, with 27 bases between them. From germline, CDR1 is KGHSH and CDR2 LQKENI. The CDR3 length is 19 residues. CDR3 sequence reads: CASSPGLAGEGSFWNEQFF. The CDR3 DNA is TGTGCCAGCTCACCAGGCCTCGCAGGCGAGGGGAGTTTTTGGAATGAGCAGTTCTTC. The full variable domain, completed using reference TRBV18 and TRBJ2-1, is NAGVMQNPRHLVRRRGQEARLRCSPMKGHSHVYWYRQLPEEGLKFMVYLQKENIIDESGMPKERFSAEFPKEGPSILRIQQVVRGDSAAYFCASSPGLAGEGSFWNEQFFGPGTRLTVL.

The genes are TRBV7-6 and TRBJ2-7; D is possibly TRBD1 (6 bases). V was cut by 0 bases and J by 5 bases, with 8 bases left in between. Germline CDR1 is SGHVS and CDR2 is FNYEAQ. The CDR3 sequence is 13 residues long. CDR3 nucleotide sequence: TGTGCCAGCAGCTTAGCTCCAGGGGACGAGCAGTACTTC. Its translation: CASSLAPGDEQYF.

V is TRBV6-5 and J is TRBJ1-4, with D perhaps matching TRBD1 (6 bases). The CDR3 extends over 15 amino acids. Germline lookup yields CDR1 MNHEY and CDR2 SVGAGI. The V and J ends lost 0 bases and 8 bases respectively, with 13 bases between them. The CDR3 loop reads CASSYSPGGLEKLFF. The CDR3 DNA sequence: TGTGCCAGCAGTTACTCGCCTGGGGGCTTGGAAAAACTGTTTTTT.

J is TRBJ1-1 and V is TRBV4-1; 8 nucleotides agree with TRBD1. The V and J ends lost 6 bases and 0 bases, in that order; junction bases with no gene match: 3. The CDR3 is 14 amino acids. Germline V gene lookup returns CDR1 MGHRA and CDR2 YSYEKL. CDR3: CASRGQAMNTEAFF. CDR3 nucleotide sequence: TGCGCCAGCAGGGGACAGGCCATGAACACTGAAGCTTTCTTT.

The chain uses TRBV7-6 and TRBJ1-2; maybe TRBD1 (6 bases). This CDR3 contains 14 residues. The germline V gene encodes CDR1 SGHVS and CDR2 FNYEAQ. V lost 5 bases to trimming and J lost 4 bases, with 14 bases between them. As DNA, the CDR3 is TGTGCCAGCAGCCCCGAAGGGGGATTCTATGGCTACACCTTC. Its protein is CASSPEGGFYGYTF. Variable domain in full (rest from reference TRBV7-6 and TRBJ1-2): GAGVSQSPRYKVTKRGQDVALRCDPISGHVSLYWYRQALGQGPEFLTYFNYEAQQDKSGLPNDRFSAERPEGSISTLTIQRTEQRDSAMYRCASSPEGGFYGYTFGSGTRLTVV.

This chain uses TRBV11-2 with TRBJ2-5, with TRBD1 identical over 8 bases. Germline V gives CDR1 SGHAT, CDR2 FQNNGV. The V segment lost 2 bases and the J segment 2 bases; nucleotides outside the gene matches: 7. The CDR3 extends over 16 amino acids. The CDR3 DNA is TGTGCCAGCAGCTTAAGGCGGGACAGGTCTCAAGAGACCCAGTACTTC. Translation gives CASSLRRDRSQETQYF.

CDR3 region: CASSGREVGTEAFF. Written as DNA, the CDR3 is TGTGCCAGCTCTGGCAGGGAAGTTGGCACTGAAGCTTTCTTT. The genes are TRBV7-2 and TRBJ1-1, with D maybe TRBD1 (5 bases). The CDR3 length is 14 residues. The germline V gene has CDR1 SGHTA and CDR2 FQGNSA. Trimming left V 8 bases short and J 4 bases short, with 17 bases between.

The V and J genes are TRBV19 and TRBJ1-1; no clear D gene. This CDR3 contains 16 residues. V was clipped by 11 bases and J by 1 base, with 23 bases between them. Germline V gene data show CDR1 as LNHDA and CDR2 as SQIVND (reference sequence). CDR3 bases: TGTGCCTCCCAGAGGAGGGCACCGGTTCAGAACACTGAAGCTTTCTTT. It codes for CASQRRAPVQNTEAFF.

CDR3 bases: TGTGCCGGAAGGACTAGCGGGGGGACCAATTACAATGAGCAGTTCTTC. Protein: CAGRTSGGTNYNEQFF. This rearrangement joins TRBV6-6 to TRBJ2-1; 14 positions match TRBD2. V shed 11 bases and J 4 bases; nucleotides not matched to a gene: 10. The CDR3 extends over 16 amino acids. Germline CDR1 is MNHNY and CDR2 is SVGAGI (reference sequence).

The V and J genes are TRBV6-5 and TRBJ2-5; possibly TRBD1 for D (5 bases). Germline V lookup: CDR1 MNHEY, CDR2 SVGAGI. CDR3 size: 14 residues. Trimming removed 10 bases from V and 1 base from J, with 16 bases in between. The CDR3 reads CATLPIQVQETQYF. The DNA for the CDR3 is TGTGCCACCCTCCCAATACAGGTCCAAGAGACCCAGTACTTC.

The V call is TRBV25-1, the J call TRBJ1-6; tentative D call: TRBD1 (5 bases). V shed 6 bases and J shed 7 bases, with 13 bases lying between them. Germline V gives CDR1 MGHDK, CDR2 SYGVNS. This CDR3 is built from 14 residues. As DNA, the CDR3 is TGTGCCAGCAGCGATGCAGGGTTAAATTCACCCCTCCACTTT. As protein: CASSDAGLNSPLHF. Combining the CDR3 with reference TRBV25-1 and TRBJ1-6 gives the whole variable domain EADIYQTPRYLVIGTGKKITLECSQTMGHDKMYWYQQDPGMELHLIHYSYGVNSTEKGDLSSESTVSRIRTEHFPLTLESARPSHTSQYLCASSDAGLNSPLHFGNGTRLTVT.